The clone carrying this T cell receptor (beta chain) was seen many times. The antigen is not known. MiXCR was run by TCRdb on the reads, yielding one entry per CDR3 protein. The data contain about 60,000 distinct CDR3 sequences, just over 20% of them seen just once; the ten biggest clones take up more than 65%. These data come from a study of T cell repertoires in cytomegalovirus infection. Study background: An indication of both CMV infection and matching HLA type came from public TCR beta signatures. Study observations and caveats: Summed frequency of shared TCR beta families picked out CMV carriers who also had the relevant HLA. CMV-specific TCR beta clonotypes restricted by HLA-C dominated the ex vivo response.

Germline V gene sequence: CDR1 LNHNV, CDR2 YYDKDF (reference sequence). The V end was cut by 0 bases, the J end by 1 base, with 9 bases between. CDR3 length: 15 residues. Sequencing used CD8+ T cells from cultured PBMCs, obtained from culture after CMV antigen stimulation. The chain carries TRBV15 and TRBJ1-2, with D maybe TRBD1 (5 bases). The source is a human donor in good health (CMV status not recorded). Some clones in this sample may be carry-over from other donors' samples. CDR3 nucleotide sequence: TGTGCCACCAGCAGAGATCTCGACAGTAACTATGGCTACACCTTC. This sequence encodes CATSRDLDSNYGYTF.